These 19 T cell receptor beta chains came from one sample sequenced in a study of blood T cells in healthy people across ages. With a J-beta primer mix and a sample-barcoded 5' primer, a second PCR ran about 7 to 11 cycles. Using its own MiXCR run on the 5' RACE reads, TCRdb lists one record per CDR3 protein. The table shows about 840,000 distinct CDR3 sequences, with 25% to 30% occurring only once. The sample was also reused in another study, on T cells of mothers and their children.

Specimen: blood. Source of these receptors: a woman aged 40 to 55 in good health.

V gene TRBV7-2 combines with J gene TRBJ2-1; D uncertain. This CDR3 contains 16 residues. Trimming stripped 0 bases from V and 0 bases from J, with 9 bases between. CDR1 and CDR2 (germline): SGHTA, FQGNSA. The chain's CDR3 is CASSLAASFSYNEQFF. DNA of the CDR3: TGTGCCAGCAGCTTAGCGGCCAGCTTCTCCTACAATGAGCAGTTCTTC.

This chain uses TRBV10-3 with TRBJ2-1; a possible D gene is TRBD1 (6 bases). The CDR3 is 14 residues long. Germline CDR1 ENHRY, CDR2 SYGVKD. V was clipped by 10 bases and J by 2 bases, with 15 bases between them. The CDR3 DNA reads as TGTGCCACCGAGAAGGACAGTACCTACAATGAGCAGTTCTTC. Translation: CATEKDSTYNEQFF.

The J gene is TRBJ2-1, the V gene TRBV18; D is perhaps TRBD1 or TRBD2 (5 bases each). Germline assignment: CDR1 KGHSH and CDR2 LQKENI. With 2 bases removed from V and 7 bases from J, the gap between germline ends came to 15 bases. This CDR3 has 15 residues. Written as DNA, the CDR3 is TGTGCCAGCTCACCAATCGTCAGAGGGGTGAATGAGCAGTTCTTC. This codes for CASSPIVRGVNEQFF.

The V gene is TRBV9, the J gene TRBJ1-2; D not resolved. The CDR3 consists of 12 residues. Germline V gene data show CDR1 as SGDLS and CDR2 as YYNGEE. The V end lost 4 bases, the J end lost 6 bases, and 10 bases lay between the germline ends. The CDR3 is CASSPQKDGYTF. In DNA form, the CDR3 reads TGTGCCAGCAGCCCCCAGAAGGATGGCTACACCTTC.

This clonotype was observed many times. The V call is TRBV4-2, the J call TRBJ2-1, with D tentatively TRBD2 (6 bases). This CDR3 has 16 residues. V dropped 0 bases and J dropped 1 base, with 10 bases sitting between them. In germline, CDR1 is LGHNA, CDR2 YNFKEQ. The CDR3, as DNA: TGTGCCAGCAGCCAAGATAGGGCGGGGTCCTACAATGAGCAGTTCTTC. The encoded protein is CASSQDRAGSYNEQFF.

The chain employs TRBV27 and TRBJ1-4; TRBD1 might be the D (5 bases). The germline V gene has CDR1 MNHEY and CDR2 SMNVEV (reference sequence). V dropped 3 bases and J dropped 8 bases, with 13 bases sitting between them. This CDR3 is 14 amino acids long. The CDR3 sequence is CASSLRGGREKLFF. CDR3 bases: TGTGCCAGCAGTTTGAGGGGTGGACGGGAAAAACTGTTTTTT.

There are many counts of this clonotype. The rearrangement joins TRBV28 to TRBJ2-7; D is unclear. Per the germline V gene, CDR1 is MDHEN and CDR2 is SYDVKM. Between the trimmed V and J ends, which lost 4 bases and 2 bases, there was a span of 15 bases. This CDR3 has 15 amino acids. In DNA form, the CDR3 reads TGTGCCAGCAGTTCTCTACGTGGTGGGACCTACGAGCAGTACTTC. Amino acid sequence: CASSSLRGGTYEQYF.

This sequence joins TRBV20-1 and TRBJ2-1, with D possibly TRBD1 on 5 matching bases. Germline-derived CDR1 and CDR2 are DFQATT and SNEGSKA (reference sequence). Trimming removed 0 bases from V and 4 bases from J, with 7 bases in between. The CDR3 totals 13 residues. For the CDR3, the DNA is TGCAGTGCTAGAGATAAGGGGTACAATGAGCAGTTCTTC. This encodes CSARDKGYNEQFF.

The CDR3 DNA follows: TGCAGTGCTCTGAATTTCCGGCAGTTCCCCAGAGAGACCCAGTACTTC. The encoded protein is CSALNFRQFPRETQYF. The chain is built from TRBV20-1 and TRBJ2-5; D not resolved. Trimming took off 5 bases at V and 4 bases at J, with 23 bases between the two ends. This CDR3 has 16 residues. Germline-derived CDR1 and CDR2 are DFQATT and SNEGSKA (reference sequence).

For this clonotype: Possible read error: a much larger clone is one base away. CDR3 DNA: TGTGCCAGCAGCTCCCTAATGATGGAGACCCAGTTCTTC. The encoded protein is CASSSLMMETQFF. V gene TRBV9 combines with J gene TRBJ2-5, with no clear D. The J call may be incorrect, as the DNA end agrees better with TRBJ2-1. Germline loops: CDR1 SGDLS, CDR2 YYNGEE. The CDR3 contains 13 residues.

There are many counts of this clonotype. The gene calls are TRBV3-1 and TRBJ2-7, with D possibly TRBD2 on 6 matching bases. The CDR3 has 11 amino acids. The V end lost 6 bases, the J end lost 7 bases, and 10 bases lay between the germline ends. Per germline, CDR1 LGHDT and CDR2 YNNKEL (reference sequence). Here the CDR3 reads CASSSGGEQYF. The CDR3 bases are TGTGCCAGCAGTTCAGGAGGGGAGCAGTACTTC.

The table lists this clonotype with many counts. The V and J genes are TRBV11-2 and TRBJ2-5; D not resolved. The CDR3 runs to 15 residues. CDR1 SGHAT and CDR2 FQNNGV come from the germline V gene. The V and J ends lost 5 bases and 2 bases respectively, with 15 bases between them. This chain's CDR3 is CASSQLLRAQETQYF. CDR3 nucleotides: TGTGCCAGCAGCCAACTACTCAGAGCTCAAGAGACCCAGTACTTC.

There are many counts of this clonotype. The chain recombines TRBV20-1 with TRBJ2-7, with 10 bases fitting TRBD1. This CDR3 region has 12 residues. CDR1 is DFQATT and CDR2 is SNEGSKA in the germline V gene (reference sequence). Trimming removed 7 bases from V and 5 bases from J; junction bases left unmatched: 5. CDR3 sequence reads: CSVRQGANEQYF. The CDR3 bases are TGCAGTGTACGACAGGGGGCTAACGAGCAGTACTTC.

This clonotype has just a few counts. The CDR3 is CASSYEGNTEAFF. The CDR3 DNA reads as TGTGCCAGCAGTTACGAGGGGAACACTGAAGCTTTCTTT. V gene TRBV6-6 combines with J gene TRBJ1-1; D not resolved. Germline assignment: CDR1 MNHNY and CDR2 SVGAGI (reference sequence). The V and J ends lost 2 bases and 1 base respectively, with 5 bases between them. The CDR3 loop spans 13 amino acids.

This chain uses TRBV6-1 with TRBJ2-1; D might be TRBD1 or TRBD2, each matching 5 bases. CDR3 size: 13 residues. Trimming left V 6 bases short and J 7 bases short, with 13 bases between. Germline CDR1 MNHNS, CDR2 SASEGT. Here the CDR3 reads CASRLFWGNEQFF. The DNA for the CDR3 is TGTGCCAGCAGGCTTTTCTGGGGGAATGAGCAGTTCTTC.

Written as DNA, the CDR3 is TGTGCCAGCAGCCACCCGGACGGGGGGACCTACGAGCAGTACTTC. The encoded protein is CASSHPDGGTYEQYF. The V and J genes are TRBV4-2 and TRBJ2-7, with 7 positions matching TRBD2. V was clipped by 3 bases and J by 2 bases; unmatched bases: 7. Germline lookup yields CDR1 LGHNA and CDR2 YNFKEQ. The CDR3 length is 15 residues.

Of note for this clonotype: Given a much more abundant clone one base away, this may be a read error. The chain couples TRBV29-1 to TRBJ2-4; the match to TRBD1 covers 9 bases. Germline CDR1 SQVTM, CDR2 ANQGSEA. V was pared by 7 bases and J by 13 bases, with 8 bases of the junction left unmatched. The CDR3 has 11 residues. The CDR3 is CSGGQGYKQYF. CDR3 nucleotides: TGCAGCGGGGGACAGGGCTACAAGCAGTACTTC.

There are many counts of this clonotype. This chain links TRBV6-6 with TRBJ1-2; a possible D gene is TRBD1 (5 bases). V was trimmed by 5 bases and J by 4 bases, leaving 8 bases between them. This CDR3 contains 12 residues. Germline assignment: CDR1 MNHNY and CDR2 SVGAGI (reference sequence). The CDR3 region is CASSNGAYGYTF. The CDR3 nucleotides are TGTGCCAGCAGTAACGGGGCCTATGGCTACACCTTC.

The rearrangement uses TRBV28 and TRBJ1-1, with a weak D call TRBD1 (5 bases). This CDR3 has 12 amino acids. The V end was cut by 6 bases, the J end by 5 bases, with 10 bases between. Germline V CDR1 and CDR2: MDHEN, SYDVKM. DNA for the CDR3: TGTGCCAGCAGGCAGGGTTGGACTGAAGCTTTCTTT. This gives the protein CASRQGWTEAFF.